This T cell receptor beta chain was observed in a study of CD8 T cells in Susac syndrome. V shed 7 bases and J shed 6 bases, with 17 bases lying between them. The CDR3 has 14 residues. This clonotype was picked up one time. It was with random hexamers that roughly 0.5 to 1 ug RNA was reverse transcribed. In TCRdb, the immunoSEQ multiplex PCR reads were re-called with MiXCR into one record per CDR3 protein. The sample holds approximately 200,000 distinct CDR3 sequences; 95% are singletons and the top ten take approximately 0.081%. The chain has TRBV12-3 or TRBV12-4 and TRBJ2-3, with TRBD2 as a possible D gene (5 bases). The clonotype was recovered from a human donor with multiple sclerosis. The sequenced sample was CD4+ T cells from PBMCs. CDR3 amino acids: CASTPDSISDTQYF. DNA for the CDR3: TGTGCCAGCACCCCGGACTCCATTTCCGATACGCAGTATTTT.